The 32 T cell receptor beta chains below come from one sample, sequenced in a study of glioma-infiltrating T cells after dendritic cell vaccination. Generated by immunoSEQ multiplex PCR, the TCRdb table keeps only in-frame clones and is missing some. This sample yields roughly 88,000 clones, of which approximately 78% are seen a single time; roughly 2.1% belongs to the top ten. Time point meaning: after dendritic cell vaccination, including at tumor progression/relapse. Here the sequenced sample was blood, taken after dendritic cell vaccination. Source of these receptors: a human donor with glioblastoma.

The chain has TRBV19 and TRBJ1-1; 7 bases match TRBD1. Germline-derived CDR1 and CDR2 are LNHDA and SQIVND (reference sequence). The CDR3 is 14 residues long. Trimming took 1 base from V and 6 from J; bases not matched to a gene: 5. CDR3 sequence (DNA): TGTGCCAGTAGTATAGGACAGGGCCGACCTGAAGCTTTCTTT. The encoded protein is CASSIGQGRPEAFF. Looking up the rest from reference TRBV19 and TRBJ1-1 gives the full variable domain: DGGITQSPKYLFRKEGQNVTLSCEQNLNHDAMYWYRQDPGQGLRLIYYSQIVNDFQKGDIAEGYSVSREKKESFPLTVTSAQKNPTAFYLCASSIGQGRPEAFFGQGTRLTVV.

The chain carries TRBV4-2 and TRBJ1-1; 11 positions match TRBD1. This CDR3 has 16 amino acids. V trimming: 6 bases; J trimming: 0 bases; junction bases outside the gene matches: 6. Germline V lookup: CDR1 LGHNA, CDR2 YNFKEQ. In nucleotides, the CDR3 is TGTGCCAGCAGTCTCCAGGACAGGGGGCTGAACACTGAAGCTTTCTTT. Translating gives CASSLQDRGLNTEAFF.

The chain uses TRBV7-3 and TRBJ2-2; TRBD2 aligns across 10 bases. Germline values: CDR1 SGHTA, CDR2 FQGTGA. V lost 0 bases and J lost 5; bases outside the gene matches: 6. This CDR3 comprises 17 residues. The CDR3 sequence: CASSLTVELAGTGELFF. The CDR3 DNA sequence: TGTGCCAGCAGCTTAACGGTGGAACTAGCGGGAACCGGGGAGCTGTTTTTT. Variable domain in full (rest from reference TRBV7-3 and TRBJ2-2): GAGVSQTPSNKVTEKGKYVELRCDPISGHTALYWYRQSLGQGPEFLIYFQGTGAADDSGLPNDRFFAVRPEGSVSTLKIQRTERGDSAVYLCASSLTVELAGTGELFFGEGSRLTVL.

This chain uses TRBV6-5 with TRBJ2-7; 7 bases match TRBD1. CDR3 length equals 11 residues. CDR1 and CDR2 (germline): MNHEY, SVGAGI. Losses at the gene ends were 6 bases for V and 4 bases for J; bases not matched to a gene: 0. The DNA for the CDR3 is TGTGCCAGCAGGACAGGGTACGAGCAGTACTTC. It codes for CASRTGYEQYF.

This clone was seen once. The chain joins TRBV6-1 to TRBJ2-7, with TRBD2 as a possible D gene (6 bases). This CDR3 spans 14 amino acids. The V end was cut by 4 bases, the J end by 1 base, with 11 bases between. CDR1 is MNHNS, CDR2 SASEGT, per germline. The DNA of the CDR3 is TGTGCCAGCAGTGTAACCGGGACTTCCTACGAGCAGTACGTC. It specifies CASSVTGTSYEQYV.

This chain joins TRBV5-1 and TRBJ1-4; 9 bases line up with TRBD1. The V and J ends lost 5 bases and 1 base, in that order; junction bases with no gene match: 0. There are 14 residues in the CDR3. CDR1 is SGHRS and CDR2 is YFSETQ in the germline V gene. CDR3 DNA: TGCGCCAGCAGGGGACAGGGAACTAATGAAAAACTGTTTTTT. Encoded protein: CASRGQGTNEKLFF.

CDR3 in DNA: TGTGCCAGCAGTGGGAGGACAGGGTGGGACTACAATGAGCAGTTCTTC. Translation gives CASSGRTGWDYNEQFF. The rearrangement joins TRBV2 to TRBJ2-1; the match to TRBD1 covers 8 bases. The germline V gene has CDR1 SNHLY and CDR2 FYNNEI. With 4 bases clipped from V and 3 bases from J, the junction kept 8 bases outside the gene matches. The CDR3 sequence is 16 residues long.

The rearrangement joins TRBV6-1 to TRBJ1-5; a weak D match, TRBD1 (6 bases). V was cut by 6 bases and J by 5 bases, with 11 bases left in between. Per germline, CDR1 MNHNS and CDR2 SASEGT. This CDR3 region has 13 residues. CDR3 in amino acids: CASRGAGDQPQHF. CDR3 bases: TGTGCCAGCAGGGGGGCAGGGGATCAGCCCCAGCATTTT.

The CDR3 is CASSQRPASEQYV. CDR3 DNA sequence: TGTGCCAGCAGCCAAAGACCGGCCAGCGAGCAGTACGTC. The V call is TRBV7-3, the J call TRBJ2-7; D is unclear. Germline V gives CDR1 SGHTA, CDR2 FQGTGA. The CDR3 is 13 residues long. The V end was cut by 5 bases, the J end by 6 bases, with 14 bases between.

This clone turned up a few times. DNA of the CDR3: TGTGCCAGCAGGACCCGGGGGTTCACAAGAGAGACCCAGTACTTC. Protein: CASRTRGFTRETQYF. The V and J genes are TRBV27 and TRBJ2-5, with D perhaps TRBD2 (6 bases). Per the germline V gene, CDR1 is MNHEY and CDR2 is SMNVEV (reference sequence). The CDR3 spans 15 residues. V lost 6 bases and J 4 bases, leaving 18 bases between the germline ends.

The genes are TRBV19 and TRBJ1-1, with a weak D call TRBD1 (5 bases). V was clipped by 7 bases and J by 6 bases, with 18 bases between them. This CDR3 spans 14 amino acids. Per the germline V gene, CDR1 is LNHDA and CDR2 is SQIVND (reference sequence). The CDR3 sequence: CASTRRGSVPEAFF. CDR3 nucleotides: TGTGCCAGTACCCGGCGGGGCTCGGTCCCTGAAGCTTTCTTT.

V usage is TRBV10-3 and J usage is TRBJ2-5; TRBD2 matches 14 bases. Germline loops: CDR1 ENHRY, CDR2 SYGVKD. V was clipped by 6 bases and J by 4 bases; unmatched bases: 7. The CDR3 runs 16 residues. The CDR3 region is CAIRDGLAGGPETQYF. The DNA of the CDR3 is TGTGCCATCAGGGACGGACTAGCGGGAGGCCCAGAGACCCAGTACTTC.

The genes are TRBV5-1 and TRBJ2-2, with a weak D call TRBD1 (5 bases). Trimming removed 1 base from V and 2 bases from J, with 9 bases in between. This CDR3 comprises 15 residues. CDR1 and CDR2 (germline): SGHRS, YFSETQ. The CDR3 region has the DNA TGCGCCAGCAGCTTGTGGGGCCTTAACACCGGGGAGCTGTTTTTT. This gives the protein CASSLWGLNTGELFF.

The chain employs TRBV29-1 and TRBJ2-6; a weak D match, TRBD2 (6 bases). Germline CDR1 reads SQVTM; CDR2 reads ANQGSEA. The CDR3 is 15 residues long. Trimming left V 6 bases short and J 0 bases short, with 12 bases between. The CDR3 is CSVGDSYSGANVLTF. Written as DNA, the CDR3 is TGCAGCGTGGGGGACTCCTACTCTGGGGCCAACGTCCTGACTTTC.

This clone has a handful of counts. This chain links TRBV6-5 with TRBJ1-5; weak D call: TRBD1 (6 bases). This CDR3 has 14 residues. Germline CDR1 MNHEY, CDR2 SVGAGI. The V and J ends lost 6 bases and 5 bases respectively, with 14 bases between them. CDR3 DNA sequence: TGTGCCAGCAGACCACAGGGTCATTATCAGCCCCAGCATTTT. Its protein product is CASRPQGHYQPQHF.

The chain combines TRBV15 with TRBJ2-7, with D perhaps matching TRBD2 (6 bases). V shed 0 bases and J shed 1 base, with 10 bases lying between them. The CDR3 is made up of 15 amino acids. Germline loops: CDR1 LNHNV, CDR2 YYDKDF (reference sequence). CDR3 protein: CATSRDLAGSYEQYF. For the CDR3, the DNA is TGTGCCACCAGCAGAGATCTGGCGGGGTCCTACGAGCAGTACTTC. Full variable domain (missing parts from reference TRBV15 and TRBJ2-7): DAMVIQNPRYQVTQFGKPVTLSCSQTLNHNVMYWYQQKSSQAPKLLFHYYDKDFNNEADTPDNFQSRRPNTSFCFLDIRSPGLGDTAMYLCATSRDLAGSYEQYFGPGTRLTVT.

The rearrangement joins TRBV11-1 to TRBJ2-1; 8 positions agree with TRBD1. J gave up 8 bases and V 5 bases, and 8 bases lay outside the gene matches. The germline V gene encodes CDR1 SGHAT and CDR2 FQDESV (reference sequence). The CDR3 is 14 amino acids. The chain's CDR3 is CASSLRQGSDEQFF. In DNA, the CDR3 is TGTGCCAGCAGCCTACGACAGGGGTCCGATGAGCAGTTCTTC.

CDR3 nucleotides: TGTGCCACGAACCATGGGCCTGGTGGCTACACCTTC. Residues: CATNHGPGGYTF. This sequence joins TRBV10-3 and TRBJ1-2; D is unclear. This CDR3 is built from 12 residues. The ends were cut back, 10 bases at V and 7 bases at J, with 16 bases in the middle. Looked up from germline, CDR1 is ENHRY and CDR2 is SYGVKD.

This rearrangement joins TRBV5-4 to TRBJ2-5, with TRBD2 matching 10 bases. Germline trimming cut 5 bases from V and 2 bases from J; bases unmatched to any gene: 9. The CDR3 extends over 16 amino acids. Germline V lookup: CDR1 SGHNT, CDR2 YYREEE (reference sequence). This CDR3 is CASSTGSSGGQETQYF. CDR3 sequence (DNA): TGTGCCAGCAGTACTGGTTCTAGCGGGGGACAAGAGACCCAGTACTTC.

The chain carries TRBV21-1 and TRBJ2-3; TRBD1 is the table's D call, not checked against the DNA. TRBV21-1 is flagged as a pseudogene. The CDR3 runs to 16 residues. CDR3 amino acids: CASSKVNRAKEDTQYF. CDR3 sequence (DNA): TGTGCCAGCAGCAAAGTTAACAGGGCCAAAGAAGATACGCAGTATTTT.

The rearrangement links TRBV4-1 to TRBJ2-6; the match to TRBD1 covers 12 bases. The CDR3 is made up of 18 amino acids. CDR1 is MGHRA, CDR2 YSYEKL, per germline. Trimming took 4 bases from V and 1 from J; bases not matched to a gene: 5. CDR3 sequence reads: CASSPGQGARSGANVLTF. CDR3 sequence (DNA): TGCGCCAGCAGCCCGGGACAGGGGGCGAGATCTGGGGCCAACGTCCTGACTTTC.

The chain links TRBV7-2 to TRBJ1-5; no reliable D call. The CDR3 loop spans 17 amino acids. CDR1 SGHTA and CDR2 FQGNSA come from the germline V gene. Trimming stripped 4 bases from V and 7 bases from J, with 23 bases between. CDR3: CASSSAPFHPTMQPQHF. In DNA form, the CDR3 reads TGTGCCAGCAGCTCCGCCCCGTTTCACCCCACAATGCAGCCCCAGCATTTT.

The sample holds a few counts of this clone. The rearrangement joins TRBV11-2 to TRBJ1-4, with 10 bases fitting TRBD1. V shed 4 bases and J 10 bases; nucleotides not matched to a gene: 18. The CDR3 is 18 amino acids. CDR1 SGHAT and CDR2 FQNNGV come from the germline V gene. CDR3 in DNA: TGTGCCAGCAGCTCGTATATGGGGGACAGGGGAGCCTCTGGAAAACTGTTTTTT. Translating gives CASSSYMGDRGASGKLFF.

V gene TRBV19 combines with J gene TRBJ2-7; weak D call: TRBD2 (6 bases). V gave up 7 bases and J gave up 2 bases, with 18 bases separating them. CDR1 is LNHDA and CDR2 is SQIVND in the germline V gene (reference sequence). The length of the CDR3 is 15 residues. The CDR3 nucleotides read TGTGCCAGTAATCTCCCCGGGACTCTAGCCTACGAGCAGTACTTC. Translating gives CASNLPGTLAYEQYF.

V and J are TRBV27 and TRBJ1-3, with D perhaps TRBD1 (5 bases). The germline V gene has CDR1 MNHEY and CDR2 SMNVEV (reference sequence). V lost 8 bases, J lost 1 base, and 18 bases lay in between. The CDR3 is made up of 16 amino acids. As DNA, the CDR3 is TGTGCCAGCCGTGACCACCCCGGGGGTTCTGGAAACACCATATATTTT. Translating it yields CASRDHPGGSGNTIYF.

V and J are TRBV5-6 and TRBJ2-3; D remains ambiguous. This CDR3 region has 14 residues. Germline CDR1 SGHDT, CDR2 YYEEEE. Trimming left V 0 bases short and J 7 bases short, with 12 bases between. The CDR3 here is CASSLVRYPNTQYF. In DNA, the CDR3 is TGTGCCAGCAGCTTGGTCAGGTACCCAAATACGCAGTATTTT. The full variable domain, with the rest looked up from reference TRBV5-6 and TRBJ2-3, is DAGVTQSPTHLIKTRGQQVTLRCSPKSGHDTVSWYQQALGQGPQFIFQYYEEEERQRGNFPDRFSGHQFPNYSSELNVNALLLGDSALYLCASSLVRYPNTQYFGPGTRLTVL.

The CDR3 spells CASRPGGGNEQFF. CDR3 sequence (DNA): TGTGCCAGCAGACCCGGCGGGGGCAATGAGCAGTTCTTC. The rearrangement joins TRBV2 to TRBJ2-1; 7 bases map to TRBD2. With V trimmed by 6 bases and J by 6 bases, 5 bases remained unmatched. Germline-derived CDR1 and CDR2 are SNHLY and FYNNEI. This CDR3 spans 13 amino acids. The variable domain in full, completed from reference TRBV2 and TRBJ2-1, reads EPEVTQTPSHQVTQMGQEVILRCVPISNHLYFYWYRQILGQKVEFLVSFYNNEISEKSEIFDDQFSVERPDGSNFTLKIRSTKLEDSAMYFCASRPGGGNEQFFGPGTRLTVL.

This clone occurred once. The chain has TRBV25-1 and TRBJ1-2; TRBD1 might be the D (5 bases). V lost 3 bases and J lost 4, with 12 bases in between. The CDR3 runs 14 residues. Per the germline V gene, CDR1 is MGHDK and CDR2 is SYGVNS. The CDR3 here is CASSDSGQLYGYTF. For the CDR3, the DNA is TGTGCCAGCAGTGATTCAGGACAACTCTATGGCTACACCTTC.

This sequence joins TRBV30 and TRBJ1-2; D is uncertain. The CDR3 is 13 amino acids. V lost 5 bases and J lost 2, with 12 bases in between. Germline lookup yields CDR1 GTSNPN and CDR2 SVGIG (reference sequence). The DNA for the CDR3 is TGTGCCTGGGCGATAGGAGCGAACTATGGCTACACCTTC. It codes for CAWAIGANYGYTF.

The rearrangement links TRBV6-1 to TRBJ2-7, with D perhaps TRBD2 (5 bases). Germline CDR1 reads MNHNS; CDR2 reads SASEGT. This CDR3 contains 14 residues. The V end lost 5 bases, the J end lost 0 bases, and 11 bases lay between the germline ends. The CDR3 reads CASSSGFSSYEQYF. CDR3 coding DNA: TGTGCCAGCAGTTCGGGGTTCAGCTCCTACGAGCAGTACTTC.

This clone was detected once. The chain is built from TRBV15 and TRBJ1-5, with D perhaps TRBD1 (5 bases). Trimming removed 5 bases at V and 6 bases at J, with 14 bases between. Germline CDR1 and CDR2: LNHNV and YYDKDF (reference sequence). The CDR3 runs to 14 residues. In nucleotides, the CDR3 is TGTGCCACCAGCCCCAGACAGATTTTTCAGCCCCAGCATTTT. Translation gives CATSPRQIFQPQHF.

This clone was counted between two and nine times. This specimen includes other DNA sequences encoding the same CDR3. This chain uses TRBV6-6 with TRBJ2-5, with 12 bases fitting TRBD2. The V segment lost 4 bases and the J segment 5 bases; nucleotides outside the gene matches: 5. Germline CDR1 MNHNY, CDR2 SVGAGI (reference sequence). CDR3 length: 15 residues. The CDR3 is CASSSSGGARETQYF. The CDR3 coding sequence is TGTGCCAGCAGTTCTAGCGGGGGGGCCCGGGAGACCCAGTACTTC.